These T cell receptor beta chains were read from a single sample in a study of blood T cells in healthy people across ages. TCRdb redid the calling of the 5' RACE reads with MiXCR, one entry per CDR3 protein. The sample lists 600,000 to 900,000 distinct CDR3 sequences; 20% to 30% were seen once. These data were likewise used in another study, on T cells of mothers and their children.

What was sequenced was blood. These receptors all stem from a boy younger than 18 in good health. CDR3s include the opening cysteine and the closing phenylalanine or tryptophan. Fields, in order: V gene, D gene, clone size, J gene, CDR3 DNA, CDR3 protein. D genes are given only for firm matches. The size of a clone is reported for some rows only, either as once, few or many, or as a class for expanded clones.

>TRBV12-3/TRBV12-4|TRBD1|few|TRBJ1-1
TGTGCCAGCATCAGACAGGGGTCGGGGACTGAAGCTTTCTTT
CASIRQGSGTEAFF
>TRBV7-8|TRBD2|few|TRBJ2-5
TGTGCCAGCAGGGCAACACTAGCGGGGCCCCTGGAGACCCAGTACTTC
CASRATLAGPLETQYF
>TRBV5-6|TRBD2|few|TRBJ2-3
TGTGCCAGCAGCGGCGGGACTAGCCCAGCGGATACGCAGTATTTT
CASSGGTSPADTQYF
>TRBV12-3/TRBV12-4|-|-|TRBJ2-7
TGTGCCAGCAGTTTAGCGTTACAGGTCTACGAGCAGTACTTC
CASSLALQVYEQYF
>TRBV30|-|-|TRBJ1-1
TGTGCCTCGGAGGTCGCGGGGATTGTTGAAGCTTTCTTT
CASEVAGIVEAFF
>TRBV25-1|TRBD2|few|TRBJ2-5
TGTGCCAGCAGTGAATCGGGGGGTTTAGAGACCCAGTACTTC
CASSESGGLETQYF
>TRBV7-7|-|-|TRBJ2-1
TGTGCCAGCAGCTTAGTGGCGGGGGCGAACAATGAGCAGTTCTTC
CASSLVAGANNEQFF
>TRBV2|-|many|TRBJ2-3
TGTGCCAGCAGCTTGGACTACGCAGATACGCAGTATTTT
CASSLDYADTQYF
>TRBV9|-|few|TRBJ2-7
TGTGCCAGCAGCGTAGGGGTCGGGGGCGAGCAGTACTTC
CASSVGVGGEQYF
>TRBV5-1|TRBD2|-|TRBJ2-7
TGCGCCAGCAGCTGGACTAGCCCTACCTACGAGCAGTACTTC
CASSWTSPTYEQYF
>TRBV20-1|TRBD2|-|TRBJ2-5
TGCAGTGCCTCTTCGACTAGCGGGGGGGCCGTTGAGACCCAGTACTTC
CSASSTSGGAVETQYF
>TRBV4-1|-|few|TRBJ2-4
TGCGCCAGCAGCCAAGTTGCGTTGGTTAACATTCAGTACTTC
CASSQVALVNIQYF
>TRBV27|-|-|TRBJ2-1
TGTGCCAGCAGTCCCCGACTAGTACATGAGCAGTTCTTC
CASSPRLVHEQFF
>TRBV11-1|-|few|TRBJ2-5
TGTGCCAGCAGCAAGGGCCGCCGCTCGGGAGAGACCCAGTACTTC
CASSKGRRSGETQYF
>TRBV5-1|TRBD1|-|TRBJ2-1
TGCGCCAGCAGCCTGACAGGGGGCCTTTTCAATGAGCAGTTCTTC
CASSLTGGLFNEQFF
>TRBV20-1|-|once|TRBJ1-3
TGCAGTGCTAGAGATCGGTCCAACGCTGGAAACACCATATATTTT
CSARDRSNAGNTIYF
>TRBV9|-|few|TRBJ2-7
TGTGCCAGCAGCGTCGGCGAGAGGAACGAGCAGTACTTC
CASSVGERNEQYF
>TRBV10-2|TRBD1|once|TRBJ1-1
TGCGCCAGCACCGATAGCGGGACAGGGGCGGTTGAAGCTTTCTTT
CASTDSGTGAVEAFF
>TRBV5-5|TRBD1|few|TRBJ2-7
TGTGCCAGCAGTAGGGACAGGTGGACGGACTACGAGCAGTACTTC
CASSRDRWTDYEQYF
>TRBV6-5|-|-|TRBJ2-1
TGTGCCAGCAGTTACGGGGCCGGGGAAAGTGATGAGCAGTTCTTC
CASSYGAGESDEQFF
>TRBV6-6|TRBD1|few|TRBJ1-6
TGTGCCACCAGGGGGTTCCCAAATTCACCCCTCCACTTT
CATRGFPNSPLHF
>TRBV7-6|-|few|TRBJ1-2
TGTGCCAGCAGCTTAGTGGGTGGGCAGGACCTTTCCGCATACTATGGCTACACCTTC
CASSLVGGQDLSAYYGYTF
>TRBV7-3|-|-|TRBJ2-5
TGTGCCAGCAGCGTACACAGAGAAGAGACCCAGTACTTC
CASSVHREETQYF
>TRBV7-3|-|few|TRBJ2-1
TGTGCCAGCAGCTTAAGTGAAAGGGGCAATGAGCAGTTCTTC
CASSLSERGNEQFF
>TRBV29-1|-|-|TRBJ1-4
TGCAGCGTTGGTAGGGGGACAACTAATGAAAAACTGTTTTTT
CSVGRGTTNEKLFF
>TRBV29-1|TRBD1|-|TRBJ1-2
TGCAGCGTGGGAATGCCGTTGACAGGGGACTATGGCTACACCTTC
CSVGMPLTGDYGYTF
>TRBV7-6|-|few|TRBJ2-7
TGTGCCAGCAGCTTAGAGTCAGGCAGATCCTACGAGCAGTACTTC
CASSLESGRSYEQYF